This TCR beta chain was identified in a study of tumour-infiltrating T cells in Burkitt lymphoma. CDR1 and CDR2 from the germline V gene are SGHRS and YFSETQ. V was pared by 0 bases and J by 5 bases, with 7 bases between. This CDR3 comprises 13 residues. Clones were sequenced by immunoSEQ multiplex PCR, and TCRdb holds only the in-frame ones, with some missing. The sample comprises about 3,300 clones, 13% of which are singletons, and 7.7% rests with the top ten. The receptor was derived from a human donor with Burkitt lymphoma. J is TRBJ2-3 and V is TRBV5-1; possibly TRBD1 for D (5 bases). Sequencing was carried out using tumor tissue. The CDR3 spells CASSLAGQDTQYF. Here the CDR3 DNA reads TGCGCCAGCAGCTTGGCAGGGCAAGATACGCAGTATTTT.